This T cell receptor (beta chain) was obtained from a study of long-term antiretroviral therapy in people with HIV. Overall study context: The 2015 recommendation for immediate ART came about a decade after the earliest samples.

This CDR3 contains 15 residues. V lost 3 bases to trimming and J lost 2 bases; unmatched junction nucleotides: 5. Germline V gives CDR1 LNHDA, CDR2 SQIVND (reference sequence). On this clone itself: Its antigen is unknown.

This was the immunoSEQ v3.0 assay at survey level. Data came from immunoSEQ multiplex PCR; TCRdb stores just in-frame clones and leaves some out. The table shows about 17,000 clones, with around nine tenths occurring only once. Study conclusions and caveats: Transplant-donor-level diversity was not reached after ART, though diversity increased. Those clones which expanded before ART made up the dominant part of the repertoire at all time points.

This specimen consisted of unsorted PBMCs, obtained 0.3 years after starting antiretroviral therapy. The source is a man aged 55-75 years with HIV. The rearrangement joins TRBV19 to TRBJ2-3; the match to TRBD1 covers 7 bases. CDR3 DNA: TGTGCCAGTAGTATCTGGACAGGAAACACAGATACGCAGTATTTT. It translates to CASSIWTGNTDTQYF.